What follows is one T cell receptor (beta chain) and its context. Methods used by the authors: Reference gene primer amplification yielded estimated nucleated cell counts. Sequencing used immunoSEQ multiplex PCR; TCRdb keeps in-frame clones, though not all of them. The DNA gave D and trimming, while V, J and clone size come from that table. The sample holds more than 110,000 clones, about 80% seen once. The data were taken from a study of blood T cell repertoires in COVID-19. Study information: There were acute and convalescent COVID-19 samples, and they came from the United States, Italy and Spain. The analysed material was cDNA or gDNA that came from T cells, B-cell-depleted T cells, or PBMCs.

CDR3 length: 17 amino acids. The germline CDR1 and CDR2 sequences are LGHNA and YNFKEQ. V lost 0 bases, J lost 8 bases, and 10 bases stayed unmatched. V gene TRBV4-2 combines with J gene TRBJ2-4; 10 bases map to TRBD2. The material sequenced was peripheral blood. This TCR derives from a human donor in a cohort sampled during active COVID-19. This chain's CDR3 is CASSQDYSSGGRDIQYF. As DNA, the CDR3 is TGTGCCAGCAGCCAAGATTACAGTAGCGGGGGGAGGGACATTCAGTACTTC.